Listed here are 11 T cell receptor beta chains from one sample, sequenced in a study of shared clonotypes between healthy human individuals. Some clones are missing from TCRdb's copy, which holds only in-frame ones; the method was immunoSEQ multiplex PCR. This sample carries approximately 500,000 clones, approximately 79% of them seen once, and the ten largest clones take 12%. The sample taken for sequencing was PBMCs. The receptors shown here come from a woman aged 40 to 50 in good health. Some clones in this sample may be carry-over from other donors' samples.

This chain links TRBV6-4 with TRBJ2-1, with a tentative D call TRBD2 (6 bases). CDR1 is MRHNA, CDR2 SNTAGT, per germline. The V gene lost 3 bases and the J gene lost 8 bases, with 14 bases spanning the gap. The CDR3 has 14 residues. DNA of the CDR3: TGTGCCAGCAGTGAGGACGGAGGGTGGTATGAGCAGTTCTTC. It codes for CASSEDGGWYEQFF.

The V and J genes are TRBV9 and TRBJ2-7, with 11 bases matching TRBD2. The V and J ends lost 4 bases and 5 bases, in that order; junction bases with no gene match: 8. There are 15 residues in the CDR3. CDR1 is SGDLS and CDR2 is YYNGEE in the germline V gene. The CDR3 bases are TGTGCCAGCAGCACCTCCGGGACTAGCGGTAACGAGCAGTACTTC. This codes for CASSTSGTSGNEQYF.

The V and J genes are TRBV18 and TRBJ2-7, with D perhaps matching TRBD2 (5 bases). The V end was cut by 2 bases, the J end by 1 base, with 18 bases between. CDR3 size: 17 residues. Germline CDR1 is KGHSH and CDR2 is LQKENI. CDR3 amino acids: CASSPSMDFINSYEQYF. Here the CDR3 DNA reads TGTGCCAGCTCACCATCTATGGACTTCATCAATTCCTACGAGCAGTACTTC.

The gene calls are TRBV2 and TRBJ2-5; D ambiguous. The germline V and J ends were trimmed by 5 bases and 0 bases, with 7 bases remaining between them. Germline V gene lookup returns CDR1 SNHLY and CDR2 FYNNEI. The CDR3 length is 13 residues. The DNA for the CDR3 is TGTGCCAGCAGTCGCAGGAACCAAGAGACCCAGTACTTC. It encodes CASSRRNQETQYF. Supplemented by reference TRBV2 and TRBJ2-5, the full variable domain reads EPEVTQTPSHQVTQMGQEVILRCVPISNHLYFYWYRQILGQKVEFLVSFYNNEISEKSEIFDDQFSVERPDGSNFTLKIRSTKLEDSAMYFCASSRRNQETQYFGPGTRLLVL.

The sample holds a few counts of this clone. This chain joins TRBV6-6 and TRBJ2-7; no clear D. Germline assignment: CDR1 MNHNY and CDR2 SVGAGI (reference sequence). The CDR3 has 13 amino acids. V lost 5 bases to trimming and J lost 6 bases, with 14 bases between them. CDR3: CASSRRPLGEQYF. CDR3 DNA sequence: TGTGCCAGCAGTCGCAGACCCCTAGGCGAGCAGTACTTC.

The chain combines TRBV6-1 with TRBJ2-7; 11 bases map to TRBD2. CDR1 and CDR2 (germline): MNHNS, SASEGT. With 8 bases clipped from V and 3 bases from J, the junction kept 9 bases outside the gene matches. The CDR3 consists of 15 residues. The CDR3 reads CASGKTSGSIYEQYF. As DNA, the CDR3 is TGTGCCAGCGGCAAAACTAGCGGGAGTATCTACGAGCAGTACTTC.

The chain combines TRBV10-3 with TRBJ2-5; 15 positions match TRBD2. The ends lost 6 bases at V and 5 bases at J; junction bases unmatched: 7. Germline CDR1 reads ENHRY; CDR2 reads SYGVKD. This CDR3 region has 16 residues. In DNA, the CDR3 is TGTGCCATCAGCTCCGGGACTAGCGGGAGGTCGGAGACCCAGTACTTC. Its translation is CAISSGTSGRSETQYF.

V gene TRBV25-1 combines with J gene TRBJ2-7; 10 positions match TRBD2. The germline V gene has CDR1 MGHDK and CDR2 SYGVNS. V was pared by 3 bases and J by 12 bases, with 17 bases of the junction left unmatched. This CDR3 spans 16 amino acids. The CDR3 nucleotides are TGTGCCAGCAGTGATCCCCGCGCTAGCGGGAGAGGAAGGTTGTACTTC. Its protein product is CASSDPRASGRGRLYF.

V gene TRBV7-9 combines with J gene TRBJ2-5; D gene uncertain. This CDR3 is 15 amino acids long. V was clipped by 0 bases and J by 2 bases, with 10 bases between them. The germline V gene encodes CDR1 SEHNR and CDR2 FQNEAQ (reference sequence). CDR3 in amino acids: CASSLASSGQETQYF. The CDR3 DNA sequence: TGTGCCAGCAGCTTAGCGTCGTCAGGACAAGAGACCCAGTACTTC. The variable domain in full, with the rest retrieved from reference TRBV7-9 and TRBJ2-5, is DTGVSQNPRHKITKRGQNVTFRCDPISEHNRLYWYRQTLGQGPEFLTYFQNEAQLEKSRLLSDRFSAERPKGSFSTLEIQRTEQGDSAMYLCASSLASSGQETQYFGPGTRLLVL.

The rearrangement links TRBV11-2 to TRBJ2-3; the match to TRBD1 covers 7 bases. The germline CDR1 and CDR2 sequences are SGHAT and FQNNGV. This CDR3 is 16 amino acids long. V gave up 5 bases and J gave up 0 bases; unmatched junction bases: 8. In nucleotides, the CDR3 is TGTGCCAGCAGCCCCAGTAGGGGGCGCAGCACAGATACGCAGTATTTT. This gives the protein CASSPSRGRSTDTQYF.

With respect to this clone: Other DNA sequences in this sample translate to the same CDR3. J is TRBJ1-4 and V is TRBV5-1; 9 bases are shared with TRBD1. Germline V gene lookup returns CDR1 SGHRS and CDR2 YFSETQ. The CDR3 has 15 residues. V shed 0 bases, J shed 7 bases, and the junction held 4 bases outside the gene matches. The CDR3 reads CASSLAGQGSEKLFF. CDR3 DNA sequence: TGCGCCAGCAGCTTGGCGGGACAGGGTAGTGAAAAACTGTTTTTT.